This entry features one T cell receptor beta chain sequence. Antigen: not known. These data originate in a study of cytomegalovirus exposure and HLA in healthy donors. Across the whole study: Within an early data release were tens of millions of unique TCRs drawn from HLA-typed donors. Most donors, 81% of a few hundred genotyped, fell in the Caucasian-associated ancestry cluster. The study's findings and limits: There were 150 or so TCR beta chains listed as cytomegalovirus-associated.

The PCR contained 60 Vbeta and 13 Jbeta primers. Original handling: It was a later analysis that counted tens of millions of unique TCR beta chains, of which roughly 11 million were shared. Profiling relied on immunoSEQ multiplex PCR, and the TCRdb table lists in-frame clones only, not all of them. V, J and clone size were drawn from that table, and D and trimming were deduced from the DNA. The data show 150,000 to 200,000 clones, with over 75% seen just once and roughly 2% held by the top ten. Trimming left V 8 bases short and J 5 bases short, with 16 bases between. The CDR3 totals 12 residues. The germline V gene encodes CDR1 GTSNPN and CDR2 SVGIG (reference sequence).

Sequenced: PBMCs. The source of this sequence is a human donor in good health. This rearrangement joins TRBV30 to TRBJ2-7, with D possibly TRBD2 on 7 matching bases. CDR3 DNA: TGTGCCCCCCGAGGGGGGGCGGACGAGCAGTACTTC. Protein product: CAPRGGADEQYF.